Listed below are T cell receptor beta chains from one sample, sequenced in a study of T cells after posttransplantation cyclophosphamide. Produced via immunoSEQ multiplex PCR; TCRdb's table is partial and in-frame only. In the table there are tens of thousands of clones, 90% of which are singletons. The sequencing used PBMCs, collected about 62 days after allogeneic stem cell transplant with posttransplant cyclophosphamide. These receptors came from a male patient aged 60-70 years who received an allogeneic stem cell transplant from a related donor and was CMV-positive. Some T cells may be graft donor cells. Each CDR3 is given with its conserved first and last residue. D genes are given only for firm matches. The size of a clone is reported for some rows only, either as once, few or many, or as a class for expanded clones.

V gene	clone size	D gene	J gene	CDR3 protein	CDR3 DNA
TRBV6-4	few	NA	TRBJ2-7	CASSDRNRALYF	TGTGCCAGCAGTGATCGGAACAGGGCCCTCTACTTC
TRBV9	NA	NA	TRBJ2-5	CASSVDIGQGGETQYF	TGTGCCAGCAGCGTAGATATCGGGCAGGGTGGGGAGACCCAGTACTTC
TRBV12-5	NA	NA	TRBJ1-1	CASGSRTENTEAFF	TGTGCTAGTGGTTCCCGGACAGAGAACACTGAAGCTTTCTTT
TRBV5-4	once	TRBD2	TRBJ2-1	CASSLRLAENNEQFF	TGTGCCAGCAGCCTAAGACTAGCGGAAAACAATGAGCAGTTCTTC
TRBV12-5	NA	NA	TRBJ1-1	CASGPVPLPTEAFF	TGTGCTAGTGGCCCCGTACCACTACCCACTGAAGCTTTCTTT
TRBV5-1	NA	NA	TRBJ2-7	CASSLLAGQYYEQYF	TGCGCCAGCAGCTTGTTAGCTGGACAATACTACGAGCAGTACTTC
TRBV12-2	NA	NA	TRBJ1-6	CASRYRTGRNNSPLHF	TGTGCAAGTCGCTATAGGACAGGGCGGAATAATTCACCCCTCCACTTT
TRBV18	NA	NA	TRBJ1-1	CASSPGAGRTEAFF	TGTGCCAGCTCACCAGGGGCCGGGCGCACTGAAGCTTTCTTT
TRBV7-2	NA	TRBD2	TRBJ2-3	CASSFRLAGGPTDTQYF	TGTGCCAGCAGCTTCCGACTAGCGGGGGGGCCGACAGATACGCAGTATTTT
TRBV28	NA	TRBD1	TRBJ1-2	CASIPGGQGSYGYTF	TGTGCCAGCATCCCAGGGGGACAGGGTAGCTATGGCTACACCTTC
TRBV5-4	once	NA	TRBJ1-6	CASSLGKQASYNSPLHF	TGTGCCAGCAGCTTGGGTAAACAGGCGTCCTATAATTCACCCCTCCACTTT
TRBV5-6	NA	TRBD1	TRBJ1-6	CASRIQGTARDSPLHF	TGTGCCAGCAGGATACAGGGGACCGCGAGGGATTCACCCCTCCACTTT
TRBV6-5	few	TRBD1	TRBJ1-3	CASSRWDSSGNTIYF	TGTGCCAGCAGTCGATGGGACAGCTCTGGAAACACCATATATTTT
TRBV7-9	NA	NA	TRBJ2-5	CASTTEEGWGTQYF	TGTGCCAGCACCACGGAGGAGGGTTGGGGGACCCAGTACTTC
TRBV9	NA	TRBD1	TRBJ2-2	CASSVRGQIDTGELFF	TGTGCCAGCAGCGTAAGGGGGCAGATAGACACCGGGGAGCTGTTTTTT
TRBV7-2	NA	NA	TRBJ1-3	CASSLKSSGNTIYF	TGTGCCAGCAGCTTAAAGAGCTCTGGAAACACCATATATTTT
TRBV19	NA	TRBD1	TRBJ1-1	CASSRAQGRTEAFF	TGTGCCAGTAGTAGAGCACAGGGGCGCACTGAAGCTTTCTTT
TRBV7-9	NA	NA	TRBJ2-1	CASGAEGGHNEQFF	TGTGCCAGCGGTGCTGAGGGCGGCCACAATGAGCAGTTCTTC
TRBV19	NA	NA	TRBJ1-3	CASSISGDGNTIYF	TGTGCCAGTAGTATATCGGGGGATGGAAACACCATATATTTT
TRBV19	NA	TRBD1	TRBJ1-2	CASRINGLTGQGYGYTF	TGTGCCAGTAGAATTAATGGGTTGACCGGACAGGGTTATGGCTACACCTTC
TRBV30	NA	NA	TRBJ1-5	CAWSLLTGGQPQHF	TGTGCCTGGAGTCTCCTCACGGGGGGTCAGCCCCAGCATTTT
TRBV7-9	NA	NA	TRBJ1-6	CASSPGDSPLHF	TGTGCCAGCAGCCCAGGGGATTCACCCCTCCACTTT
TRBV5-1	NA	NA	TRBJ2-7	CASSPDKYPYEQYF	TGCGCCAGCAGCCCGGACAAATACCCCTACGAGCAGTACTTC
TRBV4-1	NA	NA	TRBJ2-2	CASSSMGHEKNTGELFF	TGCGCCAGCAGCTCCATGGGACACGAGAAGAACACCGGGGAGCTGTTTTTT
TRBV9	NA	TRBD1	TRBJ1-2	CASRDGTDYGYTF	TGTGCCAGCAGGGATGGGACAGACTATGGCTACACCTTC
TRBV2	NA	TRBD1	TRBJ1-1	CASSVSAGGYGEAFF	TGTGCCAGCAGTGTGTCGGCAGGGGGATATGGTGAAGCTTTCTTT
TRBV7-9	NA	TRBD2	TRBJ2-2	CASSVGGFGELFF	TGTGCCAGCAGCGTGGGGGGGTTCGGGGAGCTGTTTTTT
TRBV4-1	NA	NA	TRBJ2-7	CASSQGEAGHNIYEQYF	TGCGCCAGCAGCCAAGGAGAAGCAGGACACAACATTTACGAGCAGTACTTC
TRBV5-6	once	NA	TRBJ1-1	CASSFYDRGTEAFF	TGTGCCAGCAGCTTCTATGATCGGGGCACTGAAGCTTTCTTT
TRBV6-1	NA	NA	TRBJ1-2	CASSVNRVSDGYTF	TGTGCCAGCAGTGTTAACAGGGTTTCGGATGGCTACACCTTC
TRBV5-1	NA	TRBD1	TRBJ1-4	CASSRDRGLNEKLFF	TGCGCCAGCAGCCGGGACAGGGGGCTTAATGAAAAACTGTTTTTT
TRBV19	NA	TRBD1	TRBJ1-1	CASSSWTGDTEAFF	TGTGCCAGTAGTTCTTGGACAGGGGATACTGAAGCTTTCTTT
TRBV10-2	NA	NA	TRBJ2-2	CASFKQGANTGELFF	TGCGCCAGCTTTAAACAGGGAGCGAACACCGGGGAGCTGTTTTTT
TRBV27	NA	NA	TRBJ1-5	CASSDRYSNQPQHF	TGTGCCAGCAGCGACAGGTATAGCAATCAGCCCCAGCATTTT
TRBV5-1	NA	TRBD1	TRBJ1-2	CASSSHTGDYGYTF	TGCGCCAGCAGCTCCCACACAGGGGACTATGGCTACACCTTC
TRBV5-5	NA	NA	TRBJ2-2	CASSLAGYTGERFF	TGTGCCAGCAGCTTGGCCGGGTACACCGGGGAGCGGTTTTTT
TRBV7-2	NA	NA	TRBJ2-7	CASSLNRVYEQYF	TGTGCCAGCAGCTTAAACAGGGTTTACGAGCAGTACTTC
TRBV10-1	NA	NA	TRBJ1-6	CASSEAGDSPLHF	TGCGCCAGCAGTGAGGCGGGAGATTCACCCCTCCACTTT
TRBV6-1	NA	NA	TRBJ1-1	CAALRTREAFF	TGTGCCGCATTGCGGACACGTGAAGCTTTCTTT
TRBV7-9	NA	TRBD2	TRBJ2-5	CASRSGLATETQYF	TGTGCCAGCAGGTCGGGACTAGCCACAGAGACCCAGTACTTC
TRBV9	NA	TRBD1	TRBJ1-6	CASSGGTGKGSPLHF	TGTGCCAGCAGCGGGGGGACAGGGAAAGGCTCACCCCTCCACTTT
TRBV2	NA	NA	TRBJ1-6	CASSETGQPLHF	TGTGCCAGCAGTGAAACAGGACAGCCTCTCCACTTT
TRBV7-9	NA	NA	TRBJ1-2	CASSTLDRRSGYTF	TGTGCCAGCAGCACCTTAGACAGGCGGTCGGGCTACACCTTC
TRBV6-1	NA	NA	TRBJ2-5	CASSGARGAEETQYF	TGTGCCAGCTCTGGGGCCCGGGGGGCGGAAGAGACCCAGTACTTC
TRBV5-4	few	TRBD2	TRBJ2-3	CASSKSGGTQYF	TGTGCCAGCAGCAAGAGCGGGGGGACGCAGTATTTT
TRBV30	NA	TRBD2	TRBJ2-1	CAWAGGPNNEQFF	TGTGCCTGGGCGGGGGGGCCTAATAATGAGCAGTTCTTC
TRBV27	NA	TRBD1	TRBJ1-1	CASSSRDRPNTEAFF	TGTGCCAGCAGTTCCCGGGACAGGCCCAACACTGAAGCTTTCTTT
TRBV5-1	once	NA	TRBJ1-2	CASSFTQGNYGYTF	TGCGCCAGCAGCTTTACCCAGGGGAACTATGGCTACACCTTC
TRBV6-4	NA	TRBD2	TRBJ2-2	CASSSGGPTGELFF	TGTGCCAGCAGTAGCGGGGGACCCACCGGGGAGCTGTTTTTT